This T cell receptor beta chain was profiled in a study of siplizumab effects on memory and regulatory T cells. This clone is medium-sized (0.01 to 0.1%) in the sample. V was shortened by 3 bases and J by 4 bases, with 19 bases between the two germline ends. The CDR3 length is 17 residues. The germline gives CDR1 SGHNT, CDR2 YYREEE (reference sequence). Generated by immunoSEQ multiplex PCR, the TCRdb table keeps only in-frame clones and is missing some. The top ten hold 0.75% of the sample, which has approximately 100,000 clones, roughly nine tenths seen once. The receptor's source is a human donor in good health. Specimen: Tregs sorted from blood. V gene TRBV5-4 combines with J gene TRBJ2-2; D remains ambiguous. The CDR3 loop reads CASSSPSQRRGTGELFF. The CDR3 nucleotides are TGTGCCAGCAGCTCCCCTTCACAGCGCCGCGGCACCGGGGAGCTGTTTTTT.